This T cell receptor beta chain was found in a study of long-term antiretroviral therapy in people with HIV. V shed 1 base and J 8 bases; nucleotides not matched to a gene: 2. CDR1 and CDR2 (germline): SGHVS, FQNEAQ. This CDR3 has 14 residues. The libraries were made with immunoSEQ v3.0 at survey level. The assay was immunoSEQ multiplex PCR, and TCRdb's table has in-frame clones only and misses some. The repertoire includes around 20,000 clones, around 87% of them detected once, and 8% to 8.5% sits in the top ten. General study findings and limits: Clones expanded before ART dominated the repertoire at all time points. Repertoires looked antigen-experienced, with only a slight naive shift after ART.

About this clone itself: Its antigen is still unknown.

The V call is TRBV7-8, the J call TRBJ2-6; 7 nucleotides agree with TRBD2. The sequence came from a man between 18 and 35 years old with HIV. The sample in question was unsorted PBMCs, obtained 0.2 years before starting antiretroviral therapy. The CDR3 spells CASSLGGSPNVLTF. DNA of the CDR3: TGTGCCAGCAGCTTAGGCGGGAGCCCCAACGTCCTGACTTTC.